This T cell receptor beta chain was sequenced during a study of blood T cell repertoires in COVID-19 (dated by TCRdb to the early 2020s). Looking at the study overall: Collaborator samples came from the United States, Italy and Spain and covered acute and convalescent phases of COVID-19. Deeply sampled blood TCRbeta repertoires from subjects exposed to, actively infected with, or recovered from COVID-19 were included in the dataset. The samples were drawn from two sources: the first 160 participants of the ongoing ImmuneRACE study, and over 1,000 subjects contributed by 6 global collaborators. Where available, HLA class I and class II types were obtained from metadata supplied by the sample provider rather than from assay-based typing. The material from the prospective study consisted of cDNA or gDNA derived from T cells, B-cell-depleted T cells, or PBMCs. Sample metadata almost always included a de-identified subject ID, COVID-19 status, age in years and sex. The repertoires were released in a freely available public database meant as a resource for research on the immune response to SARS-CoV-2. What the authors observed across the whole study: How much clinical and demographic metadata was included differed by source and by participant, and the metadata was provided uncurated.

Samples from volunteer blood donors who had recovered from COVID-19 were contributed by a second Seattle source. Whole blood was collected in K2EDTA tubes by collaborating institutions according to the institutions' own protocols. Collaborator samples were shipped for TCRbeta analysis as frozen whole blood, isolated PBMCs, or DNA extracted from either sample type. V lost 6 bases and J lost 8 bases; the stretch between them is 25 bases long. From cysteine to phenylalanine, the CDR3 is 17 amino acids long. Solely the CDR3 DNA is kept, with 51 bases framed from the first base. Via the germline V gene (reference sequence), CDR1 is LNHDA and CDR2 SQIVND. TCRbeta CDR3 regions were amplified from genomic DNA using the immunoSEQ Assay, a bias-controlled multiplex PCR. The paper's processing steps were these. Nucleated cell counts per sample were estimated from amplification of reference gene primers within the assay. Sequence reads were collapsed and filtered to measure the absolute abundance of every unique TCRbeta CDR3 rearrangement. For each sample, productive Simpson clonality was calculated as the square root of Simpson's diversity index across productive rearrangements. Imported from immuneACCESS, the table was reduced by TCRdb to in-frame sequences with V and J called. These copies leave out some clones; in studies compared against another copy, an unresolved V gene accounts for under half, and the cause of the remainder is not known. D and trimming come from the DNA, and the V and J calls and clone size come from that table. This sample has about 170,000 clones in its table, and over 75% of those were observed once. The leading ten clones occupy roughly 1.3% of the sample.

Points on this clone: Its antigen is currently not known. No much larger clone is present one base from it, and per-base qualities are unavailable.

The TCR originated in a man aged 55 to 70 who had recovered from COVID-19. The sequencing sample was made of peripheral blood. Here the chain combines TRBV19 and TRBJ1-4; TRBD1 could be the D gene, as 6 bases match. The sequenced DNA: TGTGCCAGTAGCACTCTGGCAGGTCAGGGGAATCGCGAAAAACTGTTTTTT. This encodes CASSTLAGQGNREKLFF.